The 29 T cell receptor beta chains below all came from one sample that was sequenced in a study of Ad26.COV2.S vaccination and SARS-CoV-2 variants. The protocol was immunoSEQ multiplex PCR, while the TCRdb copy is restricted to in-frame clones and leaves out a portion. The sample shows about 180,000 clones, 87% of them seen only once. The sequences come from peripheral blood, collected after recovery from COVID-19. The receptors were sampled from a human donor who had recovered from COVID-19.

The rearrangement uses TRBV15 and TRBJ2-7; D is possibly TRBD1 or TRBD2 (5 bases each). The CDR3 length is 14 residues. Germline V gene data show CDR1 as LNHNV and CDR2 as YYDKDF (reference sequence). Trimming cost V 1 base and J 0 bases, with 7 bases left between them. CDR3 residues: CATSRGGSSYEQYF. CDR3 nucleotide sequence: TGTGCCACCAGCAGAGGGGGGAGCTCCTACGAGCAGTACTTC.

The chain has TRBV15 and TRBJ2-3; TRBD2 aligns across 11 bases. The CDR3 has 15 residues. After removal of 2 bases from V and 4 bases from J, the junction contained 2 bases not matched to a gene. The germline CDR1 and CDR2 sequences are LNHNV and YYDKDF (reference sequence). The CDR3 is CATSRLAGGADTQYF. The DNA of the CDR3 is TGTGCCACCAGCAGACTAGCGGGGGGCGCAGATACGCAGTATTTT.

J is TRBJ1-1 and V is TRBV6-5; D remains ambiguous. V lost 6 bases to trimming and J lost 2 bases, with 10 bases between them. The CDR3 length is 13 residues. Germline-derived CDR1 and CDR2 are MNHEY and SVGAGI. The CDR3 loop is CASRVQSNTEAFF. The CDR3 nucleotides read TGTGCCAGCAGGGTTCAGAGTAACACTGAAGCTTTCTTT.

The rearrangement joins TRBV2 to TRBJ2-3; a weak D match, TRBD2 (6 bases). V was pared by 6 bases and J by 3 bases, with 16 bases between. Germline V CDR1 and CDR2: SNHLY, FYNNEI. The CDR3 is 15 amino acids. The DNA of the CDR3 is TGTGCCAGCAGCACGGGGGAGTTTCGGACAGATACGCAGTATTTT. It codes for CASSTGEFRTDTQYF.

The rearrangement links TRBV3-1 (or the pseudogene TRBV3-2) to TRBJ2-7; TRBD2 might be the D (6 bases). Germline CDR1 reads LGHDT; CDR2 reads YNNKEL (reference sequence). V was cut by 1 base and J by 7 bases, with 8 bases left in between. The CDR3 loop spans 12 amino acids. Here the CDR3 reads CASSQVGGEQYF. The DNA for the CDR3 is TGTGCCAGCAGCCAAGTGGGGGGTGAGCAGTACTTC.

The rearrangement uses TRBV28 and TRBJ2-2; TRBD1 matches 7 bases. CDR1 is MDHEN and CDR2 is SYDVKM in the germline V gene. The V segment lost 4 bases and the J segment 5 bases; nucleotides outside the gene matches: 7. The CDR3 is made up of 15 amino acids. The CDR3 sequence is CASSSGQVRTGELFF. CDR3 nucleotides: TGTGCCAGCAGTTCCGGACAGGTCCGGACCGGGGAGCTGTTTTTT. The full variable domain, in which reference TRBV28 and TRBJ2-2 provide the parts outside the CDR3, is DVKVTQSSRYLVKRTGEKVFLECVQDMDHENMFWYRQDPGLGLRLIYFSYDVKMKEKGDIPEGYSVSREKKERFSLILESASTNQTSMYLCASSSGQVRTGELFFGEGSRLTVL.

Regarding this clone: An end of the junction does not agree with germline; a read error may underlie this. This sequence joins TRBV7-9 and TRBJ2-6; TRBD2 matches 12 bases. The germline gives CDR1 SEHNR, CDR2 FQNEAQ (reference sequence). CDR3 length: 17 amino acids. The CDR3 coding sequence is TGTGCCAGCAGCCTAGCGGGAGGGAATTCTGGGGCCAACGTCCTGACTTTC. Encoded protein: CASSLAGGNSGANVLTF.

This chain uses TRBV19 with TRBJ2-7, with 7 positions matching TRBD1. Germline V gene sequence: CDR1 LNHDA, CDR2 SQIVND (reference sequence). The length of the CDR3 is 13 residues. V trimming: 6 bases; J trimming: 2 bases; junction bases outside the gene matches: 4. CDR3 in amino acids: CASSIRGTYEQYF. In DNA, the CDR3 is TGTGCCAGTAGCATCAGGGGGACCTACGAGCAGTACTTC.

This clone appeared a single time. This chain uses TRBV3-1 (or the pseudogene TRBV3-2) with TRBJ2-1; 9 bases map to TRBD1. This CDR3 spans 17 amino acids. Germline loops: CDR1 LGHDT, CDR2 YNNKEL (reference sequence). The V segment lost 4 bases and the J segment 6 bases; nucleotides outside the gene matches: 13. CDR3 sequence reads: CASSPLLQGAFGNEQFF. CDR3 DNA: TGTGCCAGCAGCCCACTTTTACAGGGGGCGTTCGGCAATGAGCAGTTCTTC.

The V gene is TRBV6-4, the J gene TRBJ2-7, with 8 positions matching TRBD2. Germline trimming cut 4 bases from V and 6 bases from J; bases unmatched to any gene: 8. This CDR3 spans 14 amino acids. The germline CDR1 and CDR2 sequences are MRHNA and SNTAGT. The CDR3 spells CASSVSAGAGEQYF. The CDR3 coding sequence is TGTGCCAGCAGTGTATCAGCGGGAGCTGGCGAGCAGTACTTC.

The rearrangement uses TRBV15 and TRBJ2-1, with 13 bases matching TRBD2. V gave up 4 bases and J gave up 7 bases; unmatched junction bases: 19. The CDR3 covers 20 residues. Germline V gene lookup returns CDR1 LNHNV and CDR2 YYDKDF (reference sequence). DNA for the CDR3: TGTGCCACCAGCACCTTTCCGACTAGCGGGGGGCCACCGGCGGGGAATGAGCAGTTCTTC. Translated, it gives CATSTFPTSGGPPAGNEQFF.

The chain links TRBV27 to TRBJ1-4; D is perhaps TRBD1 (6 bases). Between the trimmed V and J ends, which lost 3 bases and 4 bases, there was a span of 18 bases. This CDR3 has 17 residues. From germline, CDR1 is MNHEY and CDR2 SMNVEV (reference sequence). In DNA, the CDR3 is TGTGCCAGCAGTTTTGCAGGGGTAAAAGGGGGTAATGAAAAACTGTTTTTT. This codes for CASSFAGVKGGNEKLFF.

CDR3 DNA sequence: TGTGCCAGCATCATGCCGTTCAGAGGGGAGCTGTTTTTT. This codes for CASIMPFRGELFF. V and J are TRBV5-8 and TRBJ2-2; D gene unclear. This CDR3 region has 13 residues. V was shortened by 6 bases and J by 8 bases, with 14 bases between the two germline ends. Germline-derived CDR1 and CDR2 are SGHTS and YDEGEE.

As DNA, the CDR3 is TGTGCCAGCAGTTTATCGGGCCAAGCGAGTACGCAGTATTTT. It specifies CASSLSGQASTQYF. The chain has TRBV27 and TRBJ2-3; D remains unclear. The germline V gene encodes CDR1 MNHEY and CDR2 SMNVEV (reference sequence). This CDR3 comprises 14 residues. Trimming left V 0 bases short and J 8 bases short, with 12 bases between.

The rearrangement joins TRBV5-6 to TRBJ1-4; D is unclear. Germline CDR1 and CDR2: SGHDT and YYEEEE. This CDR3 has 14 amino acids. The ends were cut back, 2 bases at V and 0 bases at J, with 5 bases in the middle. The CDR3 sequence is CASSFGTTNEKLFF. CDR3 bases: TGTGCCAGCAGCTTCGGGACAACTAATGAAAAACTGTTTTTT.

This clone was detected only a few times. This chain joins TRBV9 and TRBJ1-2; D uncertain. The CDR3 has 12 amino acids. The germline gives CDR1 SGDLS, CDR2 YYNGEE. V lost 0 bases and J 2 bases, leaving 2 bases between the germline ends. The CDR3 region has the DNA TGTGCCAGCAGCGTAGACAACTATGGCTACACCTTC. It codes for CASSVDNYGYTF.

This clone was detected a few times. The genes are TRBV6-5 and TRBJ2-7; D is undetermined. The CDR3 sequence is 12 residues long. CDR1 and CDR2 from the germline V gene are MNHEY and SVGAGI. V was cut by 7 bases and J by 5 bases, with 12 bases left in between. The CDR3 DNA follows: TGTGCCAGCACCGAGTCTATCCACGAGCAGTACTTC. Its protein is CASTESIHEQYF.

The V call is TRBV29-1, the J call TRBJ2-5; no reliable D call. The CDR3 is 13 residues long. V lost 2 bases and J lost 0, with 7 bases in between. Germline V lookup: CDR1 SQVTM, CDR2 ANQGSEA. The CDR3 reads CSVEQADQETQYF. The CDR3 DNA reads TGCAGCGTTGAACAGGCCGACCAAGAGACCCAGTACTTC.

This chain links TRBV5-4 with TRBJ2-5, with 8 nucleotides matching TRBD1. Germline V gene lookup returns CDR1 SGHNT and CDR2 YYREEE (reference sequence). J lost 3 bases, V lost 3 bases, and 7 bases had no gene match. This CDR3 spans 15 amino acids. The DNA for the CDR3 is TGTGCCAGCAGCTCGACGGACAGGGCCAAAGAGACCCAGTACTTC. Translating it yields CASSSTDRAKETQYF.

This chain links TRBV6-5 with TRBJ2-7, with TRBD2 matching over 8 bases. CDR3 length: 14 residues. Trimming cost V 7 bases and J 0 bases; bases outside gene matches: 5. CDR1 is MNHEY, CDR2 SVGAGI, per germline. The CDR3 sequence is CASNGGRPSYEQYF. The CDR3 region has the DNA TGTGCCAGCAATGGCGGGAGGCCCTCCTACGAGCAGTACTTC.

The chain recombines TRBV30 with TRBJ1-2; unclear D gene. The CDR3 consists of 13 residues. Deletions cut 2 bases from V and 5 bases from J, with 12 bases between. CDR1 is GTSNPN, CDR2 SVGIG, per germline (reference sequence). This CDR3 is CAWSKSETYGYTF. CDR3 coding DNA: TGTGCCTGGAGTAAGTCGGAAACTTATGGCTACACCTTC.

V is TRBV19 and J is TRBJ1-1; the match to TRBD1 covers 8 bases. This CDR3 spans 14 amino acids. In germline, CDR1 is LNHDA, CDR2 SQIVND (reference sequence). Trimming took 6 bases from V and 6 from J; bases not matched to a gene: 9. The CDR3 DNA is TGTGCCAGTAGGCGGACAGGGATCGTAGCTGAAGCTTTCTTT. This encodes CASRRTGIVAEAFF.

This sequence joins TRBV7-9 and TRBJ2-7; D is perhaps TRBD2 (6 bases). V was cut by 1 base and J by 6 bases, with 13 bases left in between. The CDR3 contains 14 residues. From germline, CDR1 is SEHNR and CDR2 FQNEAQ (reference sequence). CDR3 in DNA: TGTGCCAGCAGCTTAGAGGGACGGCGGGGCGAGCAGTACTTC. Translated, it gives CASSLEGRRGEQYF.

This chain uses TRBV27 with TRBJ1-4, with D tentatively TRBD1 (6 bases). The germline V gene encodes CDR1 MNHEY and CDR2 SMNVEV (reference sequence). This CDR3 has 16 amino acids. The V end was cut by 5 bases, the J end by 6 bases, with 19 bases between. CDR3 nucleotides: TGTGCCAGCAGTCAAGCCGGACAGAACTTTTATGAAAAACTGTTTTTT. This gives the protein CASSQAGQNFYEKLFF.

The chain employs TRBV29-1 and TRBJ1-2; D gene ambiguous. This CDR3 spans 10 amino acids. V lost 8 bases and J lost 6, with 10 bases in between. CDR1 and CDR2 (germline): SQVTM, ANQGSEA. The CDR3 is CSSERDGYTF. Here the CDR3 DNA reads TGCAGCTCCGAGAGGGATGGCTACACCTTC.

The chain is built from TRBV5-4 and TRBJ2-7, with 9 bases lining up with TRBD1. The CDR3 sequence is 14 residues long. The germline gives CDR1 SGHNT, CDR2 YYREEE (reference sequence). Trimming at V came to 4 bases and at J to 5 bases, leaving 7 bases not matched to a gene. The CDR3 protein is CASSPGTGIHEQYF. CDR3 in DNA: TGTGCCAGCAGCCCCGGGACAGGGATCCACGAGCAGTACTTC.

J is TRBJ1-4 and V is TRBV7-9; D possibly corresponds to TRBD1 (6 bases). Germline loops: CDR1 SEHNR, CDR2 FQNEAQ (reference sequence). The CDR3 sequence is 16 residues long. Trimming pared 4 bases from V and 8 bases from J, leaving 20 bases between. The CDR3 region has the DNA TGTGCCAGCAGCTCGGAGGGTAGGGGGGCAAGGGAAAAACTGTTTTTT. Its translation: CASSSEGRGAREKLFF.

The chain carries TRBV5-6 and TRBJ2-3; 7 nucleotides align to TRBD2. CDR1 and CDR2 (germline): SGHDT, YYEEEE. CDR3 length equals 14 residues. V shed 2 bases and J 4 bases; nucleotides not matched to a gene: 4. The CDR3 DNA sequence: TGTGCCAGCAGCTTACTCGGGGGGTCAGATACGCAGTATTTT. Translation: CASSLLGGSDTQYF. The variable domain in full, completed from reference TRBV5-6 and TRBJ2-3, reads DAGVTQSPTHLIKTRGQQVTLRCSPKSGHDTVSWYQQALGQGPQFIFQYYEEEERQRGNFPDRFSGHQFPNYSSELNVNALLLGDSALYLCASSLLGGSDTQYFGPGTRLTVL.

The chain links TRBV5-1 to TRBJ2-1, with a tentative D call TRBD2 (6 bases). Germline-derived CDR1 and CDR2 are SGHRS and YFSETQ. The CDR3 has 15 residues. Trimming removed 4 bases from V and 5 bases from J, with 16 bases in between. This chain's CDR3 is CASSLSGHDDNEQFF. The CDR3 DNA sequence: TGCGCCAGCAGCCTTAGCGGCCATGACGACAATGAGCAGTTCTTC.